This record concerns one T cell receptor beta chain sequence. This sample was included in a study of T-cell reconstitution after alpha-beta-depleted transplantation in children. Researchers prepared the TCRbeta library using unique molecular identifiers, the study reports. MiXCR was run by TCRdb on the PCR reads, yielding one entry per CDR3 protein. The table includes a few hundred thousand distinct CDR3 sequences, around 13% detected once. The CDR3 contains 15 residues. Germline lookup yields CDR1 SGHRS and CDR2 YFSETQ. After removal of 4 bases from V and 4 bases from J, the junction contained 11 bases not matched to a gene.

The sequencing used PBMCs from the stem cell graft donor, collected from the stem cell graft. The rearrangement uses TRBV5-1 and TRBJ2-7; the match to TRBD1 covers 7 bases. This TCR was recovered from a human donor who donated a stem cell graft to a child with combined immunodeficiency. This chain's CDR3 is CASSRTRDSQYEQYF. Here the CDR3 DNA reads TGCGCCAGCAGCCGCACCCGGGACAGCCAATACGAGCAGTACTTC.